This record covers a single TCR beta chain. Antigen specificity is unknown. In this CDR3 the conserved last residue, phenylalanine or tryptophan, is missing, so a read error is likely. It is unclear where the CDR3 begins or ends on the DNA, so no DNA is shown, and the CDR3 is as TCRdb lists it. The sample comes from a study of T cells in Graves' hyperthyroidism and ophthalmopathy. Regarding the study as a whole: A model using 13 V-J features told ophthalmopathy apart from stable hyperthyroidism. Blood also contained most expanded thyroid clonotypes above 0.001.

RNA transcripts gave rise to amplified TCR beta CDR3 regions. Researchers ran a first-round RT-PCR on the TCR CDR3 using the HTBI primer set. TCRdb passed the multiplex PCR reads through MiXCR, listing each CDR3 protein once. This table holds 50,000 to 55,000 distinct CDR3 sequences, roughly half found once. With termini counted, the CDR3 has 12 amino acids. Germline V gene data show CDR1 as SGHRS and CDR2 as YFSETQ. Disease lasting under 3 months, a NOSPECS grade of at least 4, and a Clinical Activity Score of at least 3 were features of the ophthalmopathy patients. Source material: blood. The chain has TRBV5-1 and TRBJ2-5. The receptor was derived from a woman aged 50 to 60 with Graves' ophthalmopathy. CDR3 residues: CASSLEEETLYC.